These T cell receptor beta chains were read from a single sample in a study of cytomegalovirus exposure and HLA in healthy donors. The table came from immunoSEQ multiplex PCR; TCRdb's copy has only in-frame clones and leaves some out. The table includes roughly 180,000 clones, about four fifths detected once. Sequencing was carried out using PBMCs. The receptor source for this set is a female donor in good health and CMV-seronegative. The CDR3 runs from the conserved cysteine through the conserved F or W. D genes are given only for firm matches.

D: .; J: TRBJ2-3; V: TRBV6-4; CDR3: CASSEGASTDTQYF; DNA: TGTGCCAGCAGTGAGGGGGCTAGCACAGATACGCAGTATTTT
D: .; J: TRBJ2-7; V: TRBV27; CDR3: CASSFQGTYEQYF; DNA: TGTGCCAGCAGTTTTCAGGGGACCTACGAGCAGTACTTC
D: .; J: TRBJ1-6; V: TRBV27; CDR3: CASSLGGNSPLHF; DNA: TGTGCCAGCAGTTTGGGGGGGAATTCACCCCTCCACTTT
D: .; J: TRBJ2-2; V: TRBV7-2; CDR3: CASSPAAGLNTGELFF; DNA: TGTGCCAGCAGCCCCGCGGCGGGATTGAACACCGGGGAGCTGTTTTTT
D: .; J: TRBJ1-2; V: TRBV5-1; CDR3: CASSPLGSGDNYGYTF; DNA: TGCGCCAGCAGCCCCCTAGGGTCGGGGGACAACTATGGCTACACCTTC
D: TRBD2; J: TRBJ2-1; V: TRBV5-1; CDR3: CASSLPVAGGPREQFF; DNA: TGCGCCAGCAGTCTCCCGGTAGCGGGGGGGCCCAGGGAGCAGTTCTTC
D: TRBD2; J: TRBJ2-7; V: TRBV7-6; CDR3: CASSSIHLAGGLYEQYF; DNA: TGTGCCAGCAGCTCCATTCATCTAGCGGGGGGGCTATACGAGCAGTACTTC
D: TRBD1; J: TRBJ1-4; V: TRBV15; CDR3: CATSNHRGGEKLFF; DNA: TGTGCCACCAGCAATCACAGGGGCGGTGAAAAACTGTTTTTT
D: .; J: TRBJ2-2; V: TRBV10-3; CDR3: CAIRATGSGELFF; DNA: TGTGCCATCAGGGCTACAGGGTCCGGGGAGCTGTTTTTT
D: .; J: TRBJ2-1; V: TRBV4-2; CDR3: CASSQDELGGNEQFF; DNA: TGTGCCAGCAGCCAAGATGAGTTAGGAGGGAATGAGCAGTTCTTC
D: .; J: TRBJ2-3; V: TRBV27; CDR3: CASSLSGSLGDTQYF; DNA: TGTGCCAGCAGTTTATCGGGTAGCCTGGGAGATACGCAGTATTTT
D: TRBD2; J: TRBJ2-1; V: TRBV28; CDR3: CASTSGRENEQFF; DNA: TGTGCCAGCACCTCGGGGCGGGAGAACGAGCAGTTCTTC
D: .; J: TRBJ2-7; V: TRBV2; CDR3: CASSKRPGSYEQYF; DNA: TGTGCCAGCAGTAAGAGACCAGGGTCCTACGAGCAGTACTTC
D: .; J: TRBJ1-1; V: TRBV19; CDR3: CASSPGPGGTEAFF; DNA: TGTGCCAGTAGCCCCGGACCGGGCGGGACTGAAGCTTTCTTT
D: .; J: TRBJ2-7; V: TRBV7-3; CDR3: CASSPGESSDEQYF; DNA: TGTGCCAGCAGCCCAGGGGAATCATCTGACGAGCAGTACTTC
D: .; J: TRBJ1-2; V: TRBV5-5; CDR3: CASSFQVSVGGGTF; DNA: .
D: .; J: TRBJ2-1; V: TRBV20-1; CDR3: CSAASGGEQFF; DNA: TGCAGTGCCGCATCCGGGGGTGAGCAGTTCTTC